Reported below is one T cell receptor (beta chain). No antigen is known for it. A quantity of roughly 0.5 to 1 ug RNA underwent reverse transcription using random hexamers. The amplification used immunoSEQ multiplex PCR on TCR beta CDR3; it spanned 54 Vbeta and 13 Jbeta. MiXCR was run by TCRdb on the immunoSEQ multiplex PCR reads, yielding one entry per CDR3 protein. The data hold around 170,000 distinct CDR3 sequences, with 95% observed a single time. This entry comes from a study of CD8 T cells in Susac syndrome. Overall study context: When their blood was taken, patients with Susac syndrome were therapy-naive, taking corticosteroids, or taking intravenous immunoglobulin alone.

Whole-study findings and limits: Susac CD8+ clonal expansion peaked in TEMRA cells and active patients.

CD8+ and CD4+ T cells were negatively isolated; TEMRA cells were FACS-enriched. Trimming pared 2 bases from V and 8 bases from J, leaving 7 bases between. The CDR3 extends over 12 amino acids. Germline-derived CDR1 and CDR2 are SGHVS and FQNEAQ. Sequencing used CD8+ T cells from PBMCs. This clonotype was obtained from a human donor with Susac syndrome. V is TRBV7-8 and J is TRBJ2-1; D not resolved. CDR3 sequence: CASSLSPHEQFF. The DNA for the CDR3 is TGTGCCAGCAGCTTAAGTCCCCATGAGCAGTTCTTC.